Listed below are T cell receptor beta chains from one sample, sequenced in a study of follicular helper T cells after annual influenza vaccination. Profiled with immunoSEQ multiplex PCR; TCRdb holds only in-frame clones, not every one. The data hold approximately 11,000 clones, with roughly 80% observed a single time. Sequencing used CXCR5+ CD38- circulating T follicular helper cells from blood, obtained 7 days after influenza vaccination. The source is an adult who received the influenza vaccine. The CDR3 runs from the conserved cysteine through the conserved F or W. The D gene is left open where the match is weak. Clone size appears in some rows only: once, few, many, or a class for an expanded clone.

cdr3_length	j_call	d_call	v_call	clone_size	cdr3_nt	cdr3_aa
12	TRBJ2-3	NA	TRBV7-6	NA	TGTGCCAGCAGCTTAGTTTCTGATACGCAGTATTTT	CASSLVSDTQYF
14	TRBJ2-1	TRBD2	TRBV11-3	once	TGTGCCAGCAGCCTTGCTAGCGGGGGTTCCGAGCAGTTCTTC	CASSLASGGSEQFF
15	TRBJ1-3	NA	TRBV6-5	NA	TGTGCCACCCAACGTACCCTAGCGGGGGGAAACACCATATATTTT	CATQRTLAGGNTIYF
15	TRBJ1-4	NA	TRBV7-2	NA	TGTGCCAGCAGCTTCGAAGGACAGTCTAATGAAAAACTGTTTTTT	CASSFEGQSNEKLFF
14	TRBJ1-2	NA	TRBV9	NA	TGTGCCAGCAGCGTACGCGGACCAAACTATGGCTACACCTTC	CASSVRGPNYGYTF
12	TRBJ2-7	NA	TRBV7-2	NA	TGTGCCAGCAGCTTCCGCCCCTGGGAGCAGTACTTC	CASSFRPWEQYF
11	TRBJ2-7	NA	TRBV6-6	few	TGTGCCAGCAGTACAGCCTACGAGCAGTACTTC	CASSTAYEQYF
15	TRBJ2-2	NA	TRBV7-2	NA	TGTGCCAGCAGCTTAATCTGGACTAACACCGGGGAGCTGTTTTTT	CASSLIWTNTGELFF
15	TRBJ1-4	TRBD1	TRBV5-1	once	TGCGCCAGCAGCTTGGGACAGGGAACTAATGAAAAACTGTTTTTT	CASSLGQGTNEKLFF
17	TRBJ2-2	NA	TRBV7-2	NA	TGTGCCAGCAGCTTGGCATTAATTGGGCTTGGGTCCGGGGAGCTGTTTTTT	CASSLALIGLGSGELFF
13	TRBJ2-1	NA	TRBV2	NA	TGTGCCAGCAATCCGAGGAGGGGGAATGAGCAGTTCTTC	CASNPRRGNEQFF
17	TRBJ1-5	NA	TRBV28	NA	TGTGCCAGCAGTCCCTCGGGTGCAGGGGCGGACAATCAGCCCCAGCATTTT	CASSPSGAGADNQPQHF